This T cell receptor beta chain was recovered during a study of T cell responses to AZD1222 COVID-19 vaccine. The CDR3 has 17 residues. V lost 0 bases, J lost 5 bases, and 19 bases lay in between. Germline lookup yields CDR1 LGHNT and CDR2 FRNRAP. Of note for this clone: What it binds is not known.

Clones were sequenced by immunoSEQ multiplex PCR, and TCRdb holds only the in-frame ones, with some missing. The data hold more than 90,000 clones, with roughly 84% observed a single time. Study findings and constraints: A rise in Spike-specific TCR breadth and depth followed two AZD1222 doses. In all cases, repertoires were sampled only after the peak T cell response. Clonal diversity was possibly underestimated, and white British individuals and females predominated among donors. Spike was spanned by vaccine-associated CD4 TCRs, with dominance at 160-218 and 743-854.

The chain links TRBV12-5 to TRBJ1-1, with D uncertain. Sequenced here: peripheral blood, sampled 28 days after the second AZD1222 dose. The receptor was derived from an adult who received the AZD1222 COVID-19 vaccine. CDR3 amino acids: CASGLVLGKGFGTEAFF. The CDR3 bases are TGTGCTAGTGGTTTGGTACTGGGTAAGGGCTTTGGGACTGAAGCTTTCTTT.